The 25 T cell receptor beta chains in this list originate from one sample, sequenced in a study of technical replicates of blood from a few donors. Data came from immunoSEQ multiplex PCR; TCRdb stores just in-frame clones and leaves some out. In the table there are approximately 100,000 clones, approximately 96% of which are singletons. Sequenced input: T cells isolated from PBMCs. All receptors derive from a human donor in good health.

This clone occurred once. The chain carries TRBV19 and TRBJ2-1; 11 bases are shared with TRBD2. The CDR3 sequence is 17 residues long. V trimming: 3 bases; J trimming: 0 bases; junction bases outside the gene matches: 4. CDR1 is LNHDA, CDR2 SQIVND, per germline (reference sequence). CDR3 residues: CASSIATSGGSYNEQFF. CDR3 in DNA: TGTGCCAGTAGTATCGCTACTAGCGGGGGCTCCTACAATGAGCAGTTCTTC.

V usage is TRBV5-1 and J usage is TRBJ1-5, with a weak D call TRBD1 (5 bases). Germline lookup yields CDR1 SGHRS and CDR2 YFSETQ. The CDR3 runs to 16 residues. Trimming took off 4 bases at V and 1 base at J, with 15 bases between the two ends. The CDR3 loop is CASSPSPGASNQPQHF. The CDR3 nucleotides read TGCGCCAGCAGCCCTTCTCCTGGGGCGAGCAATCAGCCCCAGCATTTT.

The rearrangement links TRBV6-5 to TRBJ1-3; 8 nucleotides match TRBD1. The CDR3 has 14 amino acids. With 5 bases clipped from V and 6 bases from J, the junction kept 6 bases outside the gene matches. Germline CDR1 reads MNHEY; CDR2 reads SVGAGI. The CDR3 DNA is TGTGCCAGCAGTGATCAACAGGGGGAAAACACCATATATTTT. It translates to CASSDQQGENTIYF.

This chain uses TRBV5-1 with TRBJ2-2; tentatively, D is TRBD2 (6 bases). This CDR3 spans 17 amino acids. The ends were cut back, 0 bases at V and 5 bases at J, with 17 bases in the middle. Germline V gives CDR1 SGHRS, CDR2 YFSETQ. The CDR3 spells CASSLGYTGSITGELFF. CDR3 sequence (DNA): TGCGCCAGCAGCTTGGGGTATACCGGGAGTATTACCGGGGAGCTGTTTTTT.

The chain is built from TRBV4-1 and TRBJ2-1; TRBD2 agrees at 10 bases. Germline V lookup: CDR1 MGHRA, CDR2 YSYEKL. Germline trimming cut 5 bases from V and 7 bases from J; bases unmatched to any gene: 14. The CDR3 is made up of 17 amino acids. The CDR3 region is CASSESGAGGGTNEQFF. CDR3 nucleotide sequence: TGCGCCAGCAGCGAATCAGGAGCGGGGGGGGGTACAAATGAGCAGTTCTTC.

V is TRBV11-1 and J is TRBJ1-1; D may be TRBD1 (5 bases). The CDR3 spans 14 residues. Germline V gene data show CDR1 as SGHAT and CDR2 as FQDESV (reference sequence). V was trimmed by 3 bases and J by 3 bases, leaving 11 bases between them. The CDR3: CASSFQGSDTEAFF. The CDR3, as DNA: TGTGCCAGCAGCTTCCAGGGCTCTGACACTGAAGCTTTCTTT.

The chain uses TRBV19 and TRBJ2-7; 8 bases align to TRBD1. V gave up 4 bases and J gave up 2 bases; unmatched junction bases: 16. The CDR3 covers 18 residues. The germline V gene has CDR1 LNHDA and CDR2 SQIVND (reference sequence). The CDR3, as DNA: TGTGCCAGTAGTACCGCAACCTCAGACAGGGGTCGCCCCTACGAGCAGTACTTC. Translating it yields CASSTATSDRGRPYEQYF.

The CDR3 protein is CASSRTGATYEQYF. DNA for the CDR3: TGCGCCAGCAGTAGAACAGGGGCCACCTACGAGCAGTACTTC. The chain carries TRBV4-1 and TRBJ2-7; 7 nucleotides line up with TRBD1. The germline CDR1 and CDR2 sequences are MGHRA and YSYEKL. J gave up 2 bases and V 6 bases, and 7 bases lay outside the gene matches. The length of the CDR3 is 14 residues.

This chain links TRBV6-4 with TRBJ2-3; weak D call: TRBD2 (5 bases). V lost 8 bases and J 2 bases, leaving 17 bases between the germline ends. The germline V gene has CDR1 MRHNA and CDR2 SNTAGT. The CDR3 loop spans 15 amino acids. CDR3 in DNA: TGTGCCAGCGCCTGCTCGAGGGCCTACACAGATACGCAGTATTTT. Translating it yields CASACSRAYTDTQYF.

J is TRBJ2-1 and V is TRBV6-5; TRBD2 is a possible D gene (5 bases). The ends were cut back, 6 bases at V and 9 bases at J, with 15 bases in the middle. The CDR3 spans 13 residues. Germline V CDR1 and CDR2: MNHEY, SVGAGI. CDR3 nucleotide sequence: TGTGCCAGCAGACGAACTAGACTTGGTGAGCAGTTCTTC. This gives the protein CASRRTRLGEQFF.

The chain joins TRBV7-6 to TRBJ2-5; D unresolved. Germline values: CDR1 SGHVS, CDR2 FNYEAQ. The V end lost 2 bases, the J end lost 2 bases, and 12 bases lay between the germline ends. The CDR3 contains 15 residues. CDR3 DNA: TGTGCCAGCAGCTTACTAACAGCAGCACAAGAGACCCAGTACTTC. Protein product: CASSLLTAAQETQYF.

This chain uses TRBV19 with TRBJ1-3; D is perhaps TRBD1 (5 bases). Trimming left V 3 bases short and J 4 bases short, with 10 bases between. This CDR3 comprises 14 residues. Germline CDR1 reads LNHDA; CDR2 reads SQIVND (reference sequence). DNA of the CDR3: TGTGCCAGTAGTATTGGGGCAGGGGGAAACACCATATATTTT. Its protein is CASSIGAGGNTIYF. Full variable domain (outside the CDR3, taken from reference TRBV19 and TRBJ1-3): DGGITQSPKYLFRKEGQNVTLSCEQNLNHDAMYWYRQDPGQGLRLIYYSQIVNDFQKGDIAEGYSVSREKKESFPLTVTSAQKNPTAFYLCASSIGAGGNTIYFGEGSWLTVV.

The chain employs TRBV4-1 and TRBJ2-3; 10 nucleotides match TRBD2. The length of the CDR3 is 16 residues. CDR1 and CDR2 from the germline V gene are MGHRA and YSYEKL. V lost 4 bases, J lost 0 bases, and 4 bases stayed unmatched. The CDR3 region is CASSPRGLASTDTQYF. The CDR3 DNA is TGCGCCAGCAGCCCTCGGGGACTAGCGAGCACAGATACGCAGTATTTT.

The chain combines TRBV18 with TRBJ2-4; weak D call: TRBD1 (5 bases). Trimming stripped 2 bases from V and 0 bases from J, with 17 bases between. This CDR3 region has 18 residues. Germline V CDR1 and CDR2: KGHSH, LQKENI. CDR3 coding DNA: TGTGCCAGCTCACCAGTAGGGGTTAACTCACTAGCCAAAAACATTCAGTACTTC. Translating it yields CASSPVGVNSLAKNIQYF. Combining the CDR3 with reference TRBV18 and TRBJ2-4 gives the whole variable domain NAGVMQNPRHLVRRRGQEARLRCSPMKGHSHVYWYRQLPEEGLKFMVYLQKENIIDESGMPKERFSAEFPKEGPSILRIQQVVRGDSAAYFCASSPVGVNSLAKNIQYFGAGTRLSVL.

V and J are TRBV27 and TRBJ1-1, with 7 positions matching TRBD1. The CDR3 has 17 amino acids. J gave up 4 bases and V 5 bases, and 16 bases lay outside the gene matches. The V gene's germline CDR1 is MNHEY and CDR2 SMNVEV (reference sequence). CDR3 sequence reads: CASSALLGQTPSTEAFF. The CDR3 DNA sequence: TGTGCCAGCAGTGCCTTACTGGGACAGACACCGAGCACTGAAGCTTTCTTT.

The V call is TRBV28, the J call TRBJ2-3; 9 bases map to TRBD1. The V gene end was trimmed by 6 bases and the J gene end by 3 bases; junction bases not matched to a gene: 10. The CDR3 extends over 16 amino acids. Germline-derived CDR1 and CDR2 are MDHEN and SYDVKM. Written as DNA, the CDR3 is TGTGCCAGCAGATTCTCCGGGACAGGGCGGACAGATACGCAGTATTTT. It is translated as CASRFSGTGRTDTQYF. Using reference TRBV28 and TRBJ2-3 for the parts outside the CDR3, the full variable domain is DVKVTQSSRYLVKRTGEKVFLECVQDMDHENMFWYRQDPGLGLRLIYFSYDVKMKEKGDIPEGYSVSREKKERFSLILESASTNQTSMYLCASRFSGTGRTDTQYFGPGTRLTVL.

V usage is TRBV27 and J usage is TRBJ1-1, with 8 positions matching TRBD1. Germline V lookup: CDR1 MNHEY, CDR2 SMNVEV (reference sequence). This CDR3 comprises 14 residues. V trimming: 10 bases; J trimming: 5 bases; junction bases outside the gene matches: 12. CDR3 region: CATGPDRDRTEAFF. The CDR3 region has the DNA TGTGCCACCGGACCGGACAGGGATAGAACTGAAGCTTTCTTT.

The DNA of the CDR3 is TGTGCCAGCAGCACCAGGGTATACGGCCACACCTTC. Its translation: CASSTRVYGHTF. This chain joins TRBV13 and TRBJ1-2; a possible D gene is TRBD1 (5 bases). CDR1 PRHDT and CDR2 FYEKMQ come from the germline V gene (reference sequence). CDR3 size: 12 residues. Trimming removed 5 bases from V and 12 bases from J, with 16 bases in between.

The rearrangement links TRBV15 to TRBJ1-4; D remains unclear. The germline V gene encodes CDR1 LNHNV and CDR2 YYDKDF (reference sequence). Deletions cut 3 bases from V and 2 bases from J, with 4 bases between. The CDR3 contains 13 residues. Here the CDR3 DNA reads TGTGCCACCAGCAGGAGGACTAATGAAAAACTGTTTTTT. As protein: CATSRRTNEKLFF.

The chain joins TRBV5-8 to TRBJ1-1; D might be TRBD1 (6 bases). V was clipped by 0 bases and J by 4 bases, with 10 bases between them. This CDR3 is 14 amino acids long. Germline lookup yields CDR1 SGHTS and CDR2 YDEGEE. The DNA for the CDR3 is TGTGCCAGCAGCTTGGTGTTAGGGGGCACTGAAGCTTTCTTT. This translates into CASSLVLGGTEAFF.

This clone was seen only once. The chain recombines TRBV18 with TRBJ1-4, with 7 positions matching TRBD1. With V trimmed by 3 bases and J by 8 bases, 3 bases remained unmatched. From germline, CDR1 is KGHSH and CDR2 LQKENI. This CDR3 contains 13 residues. CDR3 amino acids: CASSPGTAEKLFF. The DNA for the CDR3 is TGTGCCAGCTCACCCGGGACAGCCGAAAAACTGTTTTTT.

The chain joins TRBV5-6 to TRBJ2-7; 8 positions agree with TRBD2. J lost 6 bases, V lost 4 bases, and 12 bases had no gene match. The germline V gene has CDR1 SGHDT and CDR2 YYEEEE. This CDR3 has 15 amino acids. The CDR3 here is CASSPPSSGGSEQYF. In DNA, the CDR3 is TGTGCCAGCAGCCCGCCTTCATCGGGGGGGAGCGAGCAGTACTTC.

This chain joins TRBV10-1 and TRBJ2-3, with no clear D. The CDR3 has 16 residues. The germline V and J ends were trimmed by 0 bases and 6 bases, with 16 bases remaining between them. Per the germline V gene, CDR1 is WNHNN and CDR2 is SYGVQD (reference sequence). CDR3 bases: TGCGCCAGCAGTGAGTCGAACACGTTGAACCCCGATACGCAGTATTTT. Residues: CASSESNTLNPDTQYF.

The J gene is TRBJ2-3, the V gene TRBV29-1; 7 nucleotides line up with TRBD2. CDR1 is SQVTM and CDR2 is ANQGSEA in the germline V gene. The CDR3 contains 13 residues. V lost 6 bases and J lost 3; bases outside the gene matches: 6. The CDR3 loop is CSVVAGATDTQYF. CDR3 nucleotide sequence: TGCAGCGTGGTAGCGGGTGCTACAGATACGCAGTATTTT.

The chain links TRBV9 to TRBJ2-5; 8 bases match TRBD1. CDR1 and CDR2 (germline): SGDLS, YYNGEE. The CDR3 loop spans 20 amino acids. The J segment lost 3 bases and the V segment lost 0 bases, leaving 19 bases of the junction unmatched. CDR3 in DNA: TGTGCCAGCAGCGTAGTGGTCTTGTTCAGGGGGCATCTGTTGGAAGAGACCCAGTACTTC. Protein product: CASSVVVLFRGHLLEETQYF.